This TCR beta chain was identified in a study of early T cells in non-severe SARS-CoV-2 infection. Findings and limits, study-wide: Matches to VDJdb favored anti-spike CD8 responses and missed private and CD4 specificities.

The CDR3 is 15 residues long. Germline V CDR1 and CDR2: SGDLS, YYNGEE. Trimming stripped 4 bases from V and 2 bases from J, with 15 bases between. This clonotype showed up just a few times. Its target is unknown. MiXCR, applied by TCRdb to the 5' RACE reads, yields one record per CDR3 protein. The sample contains 100,000 or so distinct CDR3 sequences, approximately 16% of which appear only once. Source: whole blood, taken at baseline. The chain employs TRBV9 and TRBJ1-2; the D gene is possibly TRBD1 (5 bases). The clonotype comes from an adult who was a healthcare worker with PCR-confirmed SARS-CoV-2 infection or an uninfected control (not recorded which). The CDR3 nucleotides are TGTGCCAGCAGCCTCCGACAGACCTCCAACTATGGCTACACCTTC. Translation: CASSLRQTSNYGYTF.